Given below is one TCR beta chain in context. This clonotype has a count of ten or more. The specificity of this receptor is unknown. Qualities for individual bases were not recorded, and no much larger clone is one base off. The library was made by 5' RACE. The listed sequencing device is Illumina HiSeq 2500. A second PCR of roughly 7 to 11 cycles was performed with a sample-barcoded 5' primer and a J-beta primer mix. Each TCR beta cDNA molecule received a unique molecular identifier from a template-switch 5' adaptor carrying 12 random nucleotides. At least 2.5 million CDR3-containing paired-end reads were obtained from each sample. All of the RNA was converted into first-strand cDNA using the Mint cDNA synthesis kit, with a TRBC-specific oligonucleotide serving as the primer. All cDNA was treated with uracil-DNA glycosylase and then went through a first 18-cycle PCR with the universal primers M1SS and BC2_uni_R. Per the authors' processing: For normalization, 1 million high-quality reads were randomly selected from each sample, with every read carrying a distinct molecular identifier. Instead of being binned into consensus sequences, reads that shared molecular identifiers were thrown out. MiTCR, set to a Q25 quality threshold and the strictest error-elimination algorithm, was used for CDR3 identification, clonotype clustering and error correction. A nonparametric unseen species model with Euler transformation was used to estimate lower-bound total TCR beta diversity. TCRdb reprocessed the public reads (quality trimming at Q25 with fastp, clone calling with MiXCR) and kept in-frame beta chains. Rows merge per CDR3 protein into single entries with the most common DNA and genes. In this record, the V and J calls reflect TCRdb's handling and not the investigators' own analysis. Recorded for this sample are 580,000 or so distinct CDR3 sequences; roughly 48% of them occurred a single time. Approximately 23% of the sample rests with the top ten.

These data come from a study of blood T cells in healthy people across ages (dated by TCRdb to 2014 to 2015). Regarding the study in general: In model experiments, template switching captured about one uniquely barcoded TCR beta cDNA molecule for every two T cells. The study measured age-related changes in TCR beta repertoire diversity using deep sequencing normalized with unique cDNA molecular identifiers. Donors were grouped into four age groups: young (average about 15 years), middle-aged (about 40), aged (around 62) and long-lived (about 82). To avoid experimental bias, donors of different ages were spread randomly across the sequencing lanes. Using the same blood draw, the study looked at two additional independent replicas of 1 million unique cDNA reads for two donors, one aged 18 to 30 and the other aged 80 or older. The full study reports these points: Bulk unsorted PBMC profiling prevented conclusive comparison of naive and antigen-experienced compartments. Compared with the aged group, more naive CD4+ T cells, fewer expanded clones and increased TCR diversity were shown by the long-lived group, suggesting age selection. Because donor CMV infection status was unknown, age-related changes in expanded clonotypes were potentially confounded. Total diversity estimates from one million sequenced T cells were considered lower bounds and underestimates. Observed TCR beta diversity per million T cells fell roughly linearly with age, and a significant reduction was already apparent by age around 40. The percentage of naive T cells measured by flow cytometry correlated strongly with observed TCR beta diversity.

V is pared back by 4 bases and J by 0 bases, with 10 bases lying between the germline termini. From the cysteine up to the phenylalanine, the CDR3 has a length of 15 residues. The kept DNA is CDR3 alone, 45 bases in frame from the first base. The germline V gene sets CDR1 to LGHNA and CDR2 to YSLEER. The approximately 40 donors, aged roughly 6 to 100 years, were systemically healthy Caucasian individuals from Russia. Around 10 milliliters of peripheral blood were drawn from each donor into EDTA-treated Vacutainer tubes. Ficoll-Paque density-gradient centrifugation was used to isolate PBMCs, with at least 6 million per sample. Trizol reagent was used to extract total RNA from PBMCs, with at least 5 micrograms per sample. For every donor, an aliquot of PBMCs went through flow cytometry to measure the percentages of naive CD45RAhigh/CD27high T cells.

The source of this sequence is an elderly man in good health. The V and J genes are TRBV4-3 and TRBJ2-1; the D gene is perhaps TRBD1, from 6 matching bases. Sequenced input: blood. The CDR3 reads CASSPGVGSYNEQFF. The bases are TGCGCCAGCAGCCCAGGGGTCGGCTCCTACAATGAGCAGTTCTTC.